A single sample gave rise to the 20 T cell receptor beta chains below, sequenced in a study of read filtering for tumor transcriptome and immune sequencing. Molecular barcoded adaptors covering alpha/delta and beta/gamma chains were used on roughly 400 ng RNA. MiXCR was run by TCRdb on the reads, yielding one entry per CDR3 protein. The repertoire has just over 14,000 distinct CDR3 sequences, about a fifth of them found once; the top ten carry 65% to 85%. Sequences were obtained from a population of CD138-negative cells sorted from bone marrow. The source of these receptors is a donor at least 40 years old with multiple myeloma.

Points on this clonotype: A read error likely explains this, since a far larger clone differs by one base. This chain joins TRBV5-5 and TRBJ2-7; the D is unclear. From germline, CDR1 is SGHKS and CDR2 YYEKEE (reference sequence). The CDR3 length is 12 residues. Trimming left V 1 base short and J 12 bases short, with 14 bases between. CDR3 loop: CASSLNSATSYF. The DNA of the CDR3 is TGTGCCAGCAGCTTGAATTCGGCCACCTCGTACTTC.

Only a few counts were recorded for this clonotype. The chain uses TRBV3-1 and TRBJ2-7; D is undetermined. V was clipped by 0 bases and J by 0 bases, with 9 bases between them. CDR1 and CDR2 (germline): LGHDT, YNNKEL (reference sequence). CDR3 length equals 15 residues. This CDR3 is CASSQEQSSSYEQYF. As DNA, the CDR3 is TGTGCCAGCAGCCAAGAGCAGTCCTCCTCCTACGAGCAGTACTTC.

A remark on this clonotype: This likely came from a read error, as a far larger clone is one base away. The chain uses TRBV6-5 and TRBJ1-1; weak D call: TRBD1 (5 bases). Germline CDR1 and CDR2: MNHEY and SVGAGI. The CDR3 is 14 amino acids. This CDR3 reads CASSLGAALSEAYF. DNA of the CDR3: TGTGCCAGCAGCCTCGGGGCCGCTCTTTCTGAAGCTTACTTT.

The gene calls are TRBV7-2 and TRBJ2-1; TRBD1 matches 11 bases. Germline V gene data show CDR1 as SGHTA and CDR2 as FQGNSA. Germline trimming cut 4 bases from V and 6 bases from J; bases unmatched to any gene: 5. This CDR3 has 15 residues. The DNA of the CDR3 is TGTGCCAGCAGCTCTCCGGACAGGGGGCGCAATGAGCAGTTCTTC. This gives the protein CASSSPDRGRNEQFF.

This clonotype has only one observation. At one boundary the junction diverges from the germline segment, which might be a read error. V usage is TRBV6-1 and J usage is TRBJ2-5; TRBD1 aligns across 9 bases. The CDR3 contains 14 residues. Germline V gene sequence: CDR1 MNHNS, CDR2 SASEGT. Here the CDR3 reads CASREDRGGETQYF. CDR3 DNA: TGTGCCAGCAGGGAAGACAGGGGGGGGGAGACCCAGTACTTC.

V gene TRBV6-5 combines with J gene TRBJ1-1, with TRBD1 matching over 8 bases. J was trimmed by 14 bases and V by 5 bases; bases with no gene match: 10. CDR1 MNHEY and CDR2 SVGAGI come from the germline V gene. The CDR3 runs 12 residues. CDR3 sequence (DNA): TGTGCCAGCAGTATGAGGACAGGGAGGGCATTCTTT. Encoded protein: CASSMRTGRAFF.

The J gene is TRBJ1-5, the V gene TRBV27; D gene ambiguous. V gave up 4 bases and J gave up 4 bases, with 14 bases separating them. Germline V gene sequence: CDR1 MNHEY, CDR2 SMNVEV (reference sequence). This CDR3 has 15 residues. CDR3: CASSSWTAPNQPQHF. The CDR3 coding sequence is TGTGCCAGCAGTTCTTGGACCGCACCTAATCAGCCCCAGCATTTT.

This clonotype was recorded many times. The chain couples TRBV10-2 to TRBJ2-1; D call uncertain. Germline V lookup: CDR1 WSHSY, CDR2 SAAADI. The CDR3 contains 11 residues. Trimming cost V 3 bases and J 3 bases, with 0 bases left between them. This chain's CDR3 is CASSDYNEQFF. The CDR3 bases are TGCGCCAGCAGTGACTACAATGAGCAGTTCTTC.

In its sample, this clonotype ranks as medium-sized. Written as DNA, the CDR3 is TGTGCCAGCAGCTCACACCCGACTAGCGGCGAGCAGTACTTC. Residues: CASSSHPTSGEQYF. The chain carries TRBV9 and TRBJ2-7, with 9 bases that match TRBD2. The germline V gene has CDR1 SGDLS and CDR2 YYNGEE. Trimming took 4 bases from V and 6 from J; bases not matched to a gene: 8. The CDR3 length is 14 residues.

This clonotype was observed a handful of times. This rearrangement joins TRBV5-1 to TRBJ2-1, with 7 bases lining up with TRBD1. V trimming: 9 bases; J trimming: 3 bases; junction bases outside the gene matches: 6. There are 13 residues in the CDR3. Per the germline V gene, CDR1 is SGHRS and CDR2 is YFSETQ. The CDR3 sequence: CATPRDSYNEQFF. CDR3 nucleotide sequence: TGCGCCACGCCCCGGGACAGCTACAATGAGCAGTTCTTC.

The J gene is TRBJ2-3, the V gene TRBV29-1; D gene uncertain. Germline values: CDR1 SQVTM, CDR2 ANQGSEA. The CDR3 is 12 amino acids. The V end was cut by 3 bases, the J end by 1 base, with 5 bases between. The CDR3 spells CSVDTGTDTQYF. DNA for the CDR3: TGCAGCGTTGATACCGGCACAGATACGCAGTATTTT.

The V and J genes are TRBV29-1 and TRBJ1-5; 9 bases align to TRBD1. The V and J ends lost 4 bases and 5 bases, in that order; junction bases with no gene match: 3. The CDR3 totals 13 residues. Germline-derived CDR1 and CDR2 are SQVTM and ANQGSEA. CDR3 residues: CSVGTGEHQPQHF. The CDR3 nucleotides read TGCAGCGTTGGGACAGGGGAACATCAGCCCCAGCATTTT.

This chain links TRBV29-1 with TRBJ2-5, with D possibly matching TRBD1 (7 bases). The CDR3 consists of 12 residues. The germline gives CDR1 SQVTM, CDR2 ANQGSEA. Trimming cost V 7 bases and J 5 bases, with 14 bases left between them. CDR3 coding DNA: TGCAGCGCTCAGGGGGGCGGGGAGACCCAGTACTTC. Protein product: CSAQGGGETQYF.

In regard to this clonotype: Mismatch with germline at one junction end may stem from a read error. As DNA, the CDR3 is TGTGCCAGCAGTTCCGCCCGGACTAGCTGGGACTACAATGAGCAATTCTTC. This encodes CASSSARTSWDYNEQFF. J is TRBJ2-1 and V is TRBV12-3 or TRBV12-4; 8 bases agree with TRBD2. The CDR3 has 17 residues.

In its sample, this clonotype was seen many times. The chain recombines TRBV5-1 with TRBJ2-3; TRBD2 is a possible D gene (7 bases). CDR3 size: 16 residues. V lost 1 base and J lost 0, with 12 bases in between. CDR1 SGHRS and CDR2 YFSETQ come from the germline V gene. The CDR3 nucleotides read TGCGCCAGCAGCTTGAAGGAGGGGGGGAGCACAGATACGCAGTATTTT. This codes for CASSLKEGGSTDTQYF.

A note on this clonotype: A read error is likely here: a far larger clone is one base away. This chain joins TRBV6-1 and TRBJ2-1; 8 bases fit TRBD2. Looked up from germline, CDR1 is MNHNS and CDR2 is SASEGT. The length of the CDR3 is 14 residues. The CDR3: CASNDGRALNEQLF. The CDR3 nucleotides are TGTGCCAGCAACGACGGGAGGGCCCTCAATGAGCAGCTCTTC.

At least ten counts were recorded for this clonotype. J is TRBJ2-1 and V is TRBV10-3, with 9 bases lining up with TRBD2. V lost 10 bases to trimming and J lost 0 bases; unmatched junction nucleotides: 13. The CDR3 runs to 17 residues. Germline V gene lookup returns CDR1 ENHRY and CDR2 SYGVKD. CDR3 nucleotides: TGTGCCACAAAGACTAGCGGAGGAGACGGCTCCTACAATGAGCAGTTCTTC. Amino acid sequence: CATKTSGGDGSYNEQFF.

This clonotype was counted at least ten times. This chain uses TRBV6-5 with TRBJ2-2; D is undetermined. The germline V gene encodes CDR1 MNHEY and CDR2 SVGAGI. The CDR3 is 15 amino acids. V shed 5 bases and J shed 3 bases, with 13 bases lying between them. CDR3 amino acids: CASSTSLGYTGELFF. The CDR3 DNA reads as TGTGCCAGCAGTACTTCTCTGGGCTACACCGGGGAGCTGTTTTTT.

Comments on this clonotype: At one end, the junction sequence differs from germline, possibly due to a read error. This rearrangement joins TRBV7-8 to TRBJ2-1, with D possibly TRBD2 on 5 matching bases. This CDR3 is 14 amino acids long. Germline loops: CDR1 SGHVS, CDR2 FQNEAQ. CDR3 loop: CASGRMEAGNVQFF. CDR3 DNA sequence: TGTGCCAGCGGGCGGATGGAGGCGGGCAATGTGCAGTTCTTC.

The CDR3 DNA reads TGTGCCAGCAGCTTAGTAGTAGATACGCAGTATTTT. The encoded protein is CASSLVVDTQYF. This sequence joins TRBV7-9 and TRBJ2-3; unclear D gene. Germline CDR1 reads SEHNR; CDR2 reads FQNEAQ (reference sequence). The ends were cut back, 1 base at V and 5 bases at J, with 4 bases in the middle. This CDR3 comprises 12 residues.